The T cell receptor (beta chain) under discussion was sequenced for a study of blood T cells in healthy people across ages (dated by TCRdb to between 2014 and 2017). At the level of the whole study: In model experiments, template switching captured about one uniquely barcoded TCR beta cDNA molecule for every two T cells. Age-related changes in TCR beta repertoire diversity were measured in the study by deep sequencing normalized with unique cDNA molecular identifiers. The donors were divided into four age groups: young (average about 16 years), middle-aged (roughly 42), aged (around 67) and long-lived (about 84). For two donors (one aged 18 to 30 and one aged 80 or older), the study analyzed two additional independent replicas of 1 million unique cDNA reads from the same blood draw. The investigation overall reported the following: Compared with the aged group, the long-lived group had more naive CD4+ T cells, fewer expanded clones and increased TCR diversity, a pattern suggesting age selection. Because the CMV infection status of the donors was unknown, age-related changes in expanded clonotypes may potentially have been confounded. Because profiling used bulk unsorted PBMCs, naive and antigen-experienced compartments could not be compared conclusively. A strong correlation was found between observed TCR beta diversity and the percentage of naive T cells measured by flow cytometry. Estimates of total diversity based on one million sequenced T cells were considered lower bounds and underestimates. As age increased, observed TCR beta diversity per million T cells dropped in a roughly linear way, and a significant reduction was already evident by age about 40.

Systemically healthy Caucasian individuals from Russia, around 38 in total and aged roughly 6 to 100 years, were included as donors. About 10 milliliters of peripheral blood were drawn from each donor into EDTA-treated Vacutainer tubes. PBMCs were isolated by Ficoll-Paque density-gradient centrifugation, with at least 6.5 million obtained per sample. Trizol reagent was used to extract total RNA from PBMCs, with at least 6 micrograms per sample. The percentages of naive CD45RAhigh/CD27high T cells were determined by flow cytometry on a PBMC aliquot from every donor. This clonotype appeared a few times. It has no known antigen specificity. Nothing much larger sits one base from this clone, and base qualities are not available. Library generation was performed with 5' RACE. Data came from an Illumina HiSeq 2500. A second 7 to 11 cycle PCR used a sample-barcoded 5' primer and a J-beta primer mix. A template-switch 5' adaptor carrying 12 random nucleotides introduced a unique molecular identifier onto each TCR beta cDNA molecule. At least 3 million CDR3-containing paired-end reads were obtained from each sample. First-strand cDNA synthesis was performed from all RNA using the Mint cDNA synthesis kit, with priming by a TRBC-specific oligonucleotide. After uracil-DNA glycosylase treatment, a first 18-cycle PCR used universal primers M1SS and BC2_uni_R on all cDNA. As for the original processing: For normalization, 1 million high-quality reads were randomly selected from each sample, with every read carrying a distinct molecular identifier. Reads with shared molecular identifiers were discarded instead of being binned into consensus sequences. MiTCR, run with a Q25 quality threshold and the strictest error-elimination algorithm, handled CDR3 identification, clonotype clustering and error correction. A nonparametric unseen species model with Euler transformation was used to estimate lower-bound total TCR beta diversity. Clones were called with MiXCR by TCRdb after fastp trimmed the public reads at Q25, and only in-frame beta chains were retained. Each entry is one CDR3 protein sequence, shown with its most common DNA and genes. TCRdb, not the authors, supplied the V and J calls. This sample holds about 1 million distinct CDR3 sequences; roughly a quarter were observed only once. The top ten hold around 0.75% of the sample.

Deletion took 4 bases off V and 3 bases off J, with a span of 16 bases between the germline ends. The CDR1 and CDR2 encoded by the germline V gene (reference sequence) are SEHNR and FQNEAQ. Inclusive of the bounding cysteine and phenylalanine, the CDR3 is 15 residues long. Here the CDR3 DNA is all that survives: 45 bases in frame from base 1. These data also featured in a second study, about T cells of mothers and their children. Reported in the second study: Nine systemically healthy Caucasian individuals served as donors, namely three mothers together with their six children. cDNA synthesis used all of the extracted RNA, with approximately 1.4 ug of RNA in each 15 ul reaction. In the second PCR, sample barcodes and 2-4 random nucleotides were introduced via the M1S primer. Over 8 million TCR beta CDR3 reads came from each mother, compared with approximately 3.1 million reads from each child. Thymic selection similarly shapes TCR recombination output in related and unrelated pairs, with minor effect from inherited differences. Normalized repertoire overlap was always found to be slightly, but never significantly, higher in related mother-child pairs than in unrelated mother-child pairs. No persistent microchimeric T cell clones were detected, at a sensitivity of approximately 110 clones per million clonotypes. To look for features that set related mother-child pairs apart from unrelated individuals, the researchers ran deep NGS to compare the TCR beta repertoires of mothers and children. On average, the children were about 10 +/- 4 years old, while the mothers were about 38 +/- 4 years old. After adapter ligation with NEBNext reagents, the libraries were sequenced on Illumina HiSeq 2000 with 100+100 nt paired-end reads. To avoid cross-contamination, the mother libraries and the child libraries were prepared a month apart and sequenced in separate runs. Each donor had between about 450,000 and 2,100,000 distinct TCR beta clonotypes identified. Naive TCR beta clonotypes were estimated from low-frequency clonotypes matched to each donor's FACS-determined naive share, without sorting.

The sequencing sample was made of blood. The source of this sequence is a girl under 10 years old in good health. Recombination linked TRBV7-9 to TRBJ2-7; 6 matching bases give a weak D call of TRBD1. CDR3 sequence: CASSSMDRELYEQYF. The DNA is TGTGCCAGCAGCTCCATGGACAGAGAGCTCTACGAGCAGTACTTC.